This note documents a single T cell receptor (beta chain) sequence. Germline loops: CDR1 LNHDA, CDR2 SQIVND (reference sequence). V dropped 8 bases and J dropped 2 bases, with 16 bases sitting between them. This CDR3 region has 14 residues. The source of the sample is a study of cytomegalovirus exposure and HLA in healthy donors. 60 Vbeta and 13 Jbeta primers were used in PCR. This table comes from immunoSEQ multiplex PCR, and its TCRdb copy is limited to in-frame clones, with some not included. Of under 200,000 clones listed, 80% to 85% are singletons. The rearrangement joins TRBV19 to TRBJ2-7, with D possibly matching TRBD1 (6 bases). Sequencing was carried out using PBMCs. The receptor comes from a woman under 30 in good health and CMV-seropositive. The CDR3, as DNA: TGTGCCAGTGCCTGGACAGTAACCCCCTACGAGCAGTACTTC. As protein: CASAWTVTPYEQYF. The entire variable domain, with the rest obtained from reference TRBV19 and TRBJ2-7, is as follows: DGGITQSPKYLFRKEGQNVTLSCEQNLNHDAMYWYRQDPGQGLRLIYYSQIVNDFQKGDIAEGYSVSREKKESFPLTVTSAQKNPTAFYLCASAWTVTPYEQYFGPGTRLTVT.